One T cell receptor beta chain is described in this entry. As yet, its antigen is unknown. Sequencing was performed with immunoSEQ multiplex PCR; in TCRdb, only in-frame clones are kept and a portion is missing. The table lists over 70,000 clones, roughly 83% of them singletons. The CDR3 is 17 amino acids. These data originate in a study of PD-L1 blockade in urothelial cancer. Study in general: At 6 weeks and at 3 weeks (second dose) after treatment start, blood was analyzed. Study-level results: When pretreatment blood TCR clonality was below the median, it predicted better survival. The study found that durable-benefit patients expanded tumor-associated blood clones more at 3 weeks.

Time point: peripheral blood 6 weeks after treatment start. The J gene is TRBJ1-2, the V gene TRBV12-2; the D segment call TRBD1 is taken from the table without a DNA check. TRBV12-2 is a pseudogene segment. Material: PBMCs, obtained around atezolizumab (anti-PD-L1) treatment. The receptor was derived from a man between 65 and 85 years old with urothelial cancer. The CDR3 DNA reads TGTGCAAGTCGCTTAACTCCTTTTAGGGGGTACCTCTATGGCTACACCTTC. This encodes CASRLTPFRGYLYGYTF.